This entry lists 32 T cell receptor beta chains sequenced from one sample in a study of blood T cell repertoires in COVID-19. The assay was immunoSEQ multiplex PCR, and TCRdb's table has in-frame clones only and misses some. This sample has roughly 39,000 clones, with about 90% found just once. The sample comprised peripheral blood. These TCRs come from a woman in her sixties or seventies with acute or convalescent COVID-19.

This clone was found once. The chain recombines TRBV3-1 (or the pseudogene TRBV3-2) with TRBJ2-3; perhaps TRBD1 as D (5 bases). CDR3 length: 15 residues. V lost 2 bases and J lost 4, with 13 bases in between. CDR1 is LGHDT and CDR2 is YNNKEL in the germline V gene (reference sequence). As DNA, the CDR3 is TGTGCCAGCAGCCAATTCCGGGTAGGGGCAGATACGCAGTATTTT. Protein sequence: CASSQFRVGADTQYF.

The rearrangement uses TRBV24-1 and TRBJ2-5; TRBD1 agrees at 7 bases. The junction had 2 bases not matched to a gene; V was cut back by 7 bases and J by 1 base. The CDR3 sequence is 13 residues long. From germline, CDR1 is KGHDR and CDR2 SFDVKD. The CDR3 sequence is CATSPGGQETQYF. The CDR3 DNA follows: TGTGCCACCAGCCCAGGGGGCCAAGAGACCCAGTACTTC.

The V and J genes are TRBV7-2 and TRBJ2-1; 7 bases map to TRBD2. V was clipped by 5 bases and J by 0 bases; unmatched bases: 7. The CDR3 extends over 16 amino acids. Germline assignment: CDR1 SGHTA and CDR2 FQGNSA. CDR3 amino acids: CASSLTSSGSYNEQFF. CDR3 sequence (DNA): TGTGCCAGCAGCCTGACATCTAGCGGCTCCTACAATGAGCAGTTCTTC. The whole variable domain, filled in from reference TRBV7-2 and TRBJ2-1, reads GAGVSQSPSNKVTEKGKDVELRCDPISGHTALYWYRQSLGQGLEFLIYFQGNSAPDKSGLPSDRFSAERTGGSVSTLTIQRTQQEDSAVYLCASSLTSSGSYNEQFFGPGTRLTVL.

This chain uses TRBV30 with TRBJ1-5, with a weak D call TRBD1 (5 bases). The CDR3 loop spans 13 amino acids. Germline V CDR1 and CDR2: GTSNPN, SVGIG (reference sequence). Between the trimmed V and J ends, which lost 1 base and 6 bases, there was a span of 10 bases. The CDR3 is CAWSEGVGQPQHF. CDR3 DNA sequence: TGTGCCTGGAGTGAAGGGGTGGGTCAGCCCCAGCATTTT.

V is TRBV2 and J is TRBJ1-2; TRBD1 matches at 9 bases. V lost 5 bases to trimming and J lost 4 bases; unmatched junction nucleotides: 8. The germline V gene encodes CDR1 SNHLY and CDR2 FYNNEI. The CDR3 is 15 amino acids. The CDR3 nucleotides are TGTGCCAGCAGTATCGGACAGGGGCCCGCCTATGGCTACACCTTC. Translated: CASSIGQGPAYGYTF.

This rearrangement joins TRBV7-9 to TRBJ1-5, with TRBD1 matching 7 bases. V lost 2 bases and J lost 1; bases outside the gene matches: 2. The CDR3 is 15 residues long. In germline, CDR1 is SEHNR, CDR2 FQNEAQ (reference sequence). CDR3 DNA: TGTGCCAGCAGCTTAACGGGACAGAGCAATCAGCCCCAGCATTTT. Its protein is CASSLTGQSNQPQHF. Supplemented by reference TRBV7-9 and TRBJ1-5, the full variable domain reads DTGVSQNPRHKITKRGQNVTFRCDPISEHNRLYWYRQTLGQGPEFLTYFQNEAQLEKSRLLSDRFSAERPKGSFSTLEIQRTEQGDSAMYLCASSLTGQSNQPQHFGDGTRLSIL.

This chain uses TRBV11-2 with TRBJ2-1, with D maybe TRBD1 (5 bases). CDR3 length equals 16 residues. Germline loops: CDR1 SGHAT, CDR2 FQNNGV. The ends were cut back, 3 bases at V and 3 bases at J, with 15 bases in the middle. CDR3 amino acids: CASSFLRQPIYNEQFF. The CDR3 DNA reads as TGTGCCAGCAGCTTTCTGCGACAGCCCATCTACAATGAGCAGTTCTTC. Full variable domain (missing parts from reference TRBV11-2 and TRBJ2-1): EAGVAQSPRYKIIEKRQSVAFWCNPISGHATLYWYQQILGQGPKLLIQFQNNGVVDDSQLPKDRFSAERLKGVDSTLKIQPAKLEDSAVYLCASSFLRQPIYNEQFFGPGTRLTVL.

This chain joins TRBV3-1 (or the pseudogene TRBV3-2) and TRBJ2-1, with a possible D match to TRBD1 (6 bases). This CDR3 region has 15 residues. The germline V gene has CDR1 LGHDT and CDR2 YNNKEL (reference sequence). The V end lost 5 bases, the J end lost 4 bases, and 15 bases lay between the germline ends. CDR3 protein: CASSISGTTYNEQFF. The CDR3 DNA reads as TGTGCCAGCAGCATTTCCGGGACAACGTACAATGAGCAGTTCTTC.

This CDR3 reads CATSRATQKRGSYNSPLHF. The CDR3 DNA reads as TGTGCCACCAGCAGAGCCACCCAGAAAAGAGGCTCCTATAATTCACCCCTCCACTTT. The J gene is TRBJ1-6, the V gene TRBV15, with no clear D. The V end was cut by 1 base, the J end by 0 bases, with 16 bases between. CDR3 size: 19 residues. CDR1 LNHNV and CDR2 YYDKDF come from the germline V gene (reference sequence). Based on the CDR3 plus reference TRBV15 and TRBJ1-6, the full variable domain is DAMVIQNPRYQVTQFGKPVTLSCSQTLNHNVMYWYQQKSSQAPKLLFHYYDKDFNNEADTPDNFQSRRPNTSFCFLDIRSPGLGDTAMYLCATSRATQKRGSYNSPLHFGNGTRLTVT.

This clone appeared a few times. The genes are TRBV11-3 and TRBJ2-1; a weak D match, TRBD2 (6 bases). The V gene's germline CDR1 is SGHNT and CDR2 YENEEA. V was trimmed by 3 bases and J by 5 bases, leaving 8 bases between them. The CDR3 loop spans 13 amino acids. Here the CDR3 DNA reads TGTGCCAGCAGCTTGTTAGCGGACAATGAGCAGTTCTTC. Translated: CASSLLADNEQFF.

This clone was found a few times. The V gene is TRBV11-2, the J gene TRBJ1-1; the D gene is possibly TRBD1 (6 bases). This CDR3 spans 13 amino acids. Germline assignment: CDR1 SGHAT and CDR2 FQNNGV. Trimming removed 3 bases from V and 4 bases from J, with 9 bases in between. The CDR3 loop reads CASSLTGATEAFF. DNA for the CDR3: TGTGCCAGCAGCTTGACAGGAGCCACTGAAGCTTTCTTT.

In DNA form, the CDR3 reads TGTGCCAGCTCACCACTAGCGGGGCTGACCCAGGGCGAGCAGTTCTTC. Translating gives CASSPLAGLTQGEQFF. J is TRBJ2-1 and V is TRBV18; 8 bases are shared with TRBD2. There are 16 residues in the CDR3. Trimming took 1 base from V and 10 from J; bases not matched to a gene: 12. The V gene's germline CDR1 is KGHSH and CDR2 LQKENI.

The V and J genes are TRBV18 and TRBJ2-1; 8 bases fit TRBD2. This CDR3 has 14 residues. Germline values: CDR1 KGHSH, CDR2 LQKENI. V was pared by 0 bases and J by 9 bases, with 4 bases of the junction left unmatched. Here the CDR3 DNA reads TGTGCCAGCTCACCACCGCGGGAGGTGGGTGAGCAGTTCTTC. Translated, it gives CASSPPREVGEQFF.

The chain recombines TRBV7-2 with TRBJ2-1; 9 positions agree with TRBD2. CDR3 length: 18 amino acids. The trim removed 3 bases at V and 3 bases at J, leaving 12 bases unmatched. Germline CDR1 and CDR2: SGHTA and FQGNSA. The CDR3 coding sequence is TGTGCCAGCAGCTTTATCGCGGGGGGGCCTGTGGACTACAATGAGCAGTTCTTC. Encoded protein: CASSFIAGGPVDYNEQFF.

The V call is TRBV2, the J call TRBJ2-5, with D possibly being TRBD2 (6 bases). The CDR3 is 16 residues long. Trimming left V 6 bases short and J 4 bases short, with 21 bases between. Germline V gives CDR1 SNHLY, CDR2 FYNNEI. The CDR3 nucleotides read TGTGCCAGCAGCCGCGGCCTTACGCTTAGCGGAGAGACCCAGTACTTC. Amino acids: CASSRGLTLSGETQYF.

The V and J genes are TRBV7-2 and TRBJ2-1; maybe TRBD1 (6 bases). CDR1 and CDR2 from the germline V gene are SGHTA and FQGNSA. The CDR3 consists of 15 residues. Trimming removed 2 bases at V and 3 bases at J, with 11 bases between. CDR3 region: CASSLYAGDYNEQFF. The DNA for the CDR3 is TGTGCCAGCAGCTTATACGCAGGGGACTACAATGAGCAGTTCTTC. Full variable domain (missing parts from reference TRBV7-2 and TRBJ2-1): GAGVSQSPSNKVTEKGKDVELRCDPISGHTALYWYRQSLGQGLEFLIYFQGNSAPDKSGLPSDRFSAERTGGSVSTLTIQRTQQEDSAVYLCASSLYAGDYNEQFFGPGTRLTVL.

This clone has only a few counts. The chain links TRBV10-2 to TRBJ1-6; D not resolved. Germline V gene sequence: CDR1 WSHSY, CDR2 SAAADI. This CDR3 is built from 18 residues. The ends were cut back, 2 bases at V and 6 bases at J, with 20 bases in the middle. This CDR3 reads CASSEGSSATVLNSPLHF. CDR3 in DNA: TGCGCCAGCAGTGAGGGATCGTCAGCGACCGTGCTTAATTCACCCCTCCACTTT.

This rearrangement joins TRBV4-1 to TRBJ1-4; no clear D gene. The CDR3 is made up of 13 amino acids. Germline V gives CDR1 MGHRA, CDR2 YSYEKL. Trimming removed 0 bases from V and 5 bases from J, with 4 bases in between. The CDR3 region is CASSQDQNEKLFF. The CDR3 coding sequence is TGCGCCAGCAGCCAAGACCAGAATGAAAAACTGTTTTTT.

V gene TRBV30 combines with J gene TRBJ1-4; D is undetermined. Germline CDR1 reads GTSNPN; CDR2 reads SVGIG (reference sequence). The CDR3 is 14 residues long. The V end lost 2 bases, the J end lost 0 bases, and 7 bases lay between the germline ends. CDR3 coding DNA: TGTGCCTGGAGTCCCGGGACAACTAATGAAAAACTGTTTTTT. Protein: CAWSPGTTNEKLFF.

This chain joins TRBV30 and TRBJ2-7; tentatively, D is TRBD1 (6 bases). The CDR3 extends over 12 amino acids. V lost 1 base to trimming and J lost 5 bases, with 9 bases between them. Germline CDR1 is GTSNPN and CDR2 is SVGIG (reference sequence). CDR3 coding DNA: TGTGCCTGGAGTGACAGGGACCACGAGCAGTACGTC. Its translation: CAWSDRDHEQYV.

The chain carries TRBV19 and TRBJ2-7, with D perhaps TRBD2 (5 bases). Looked up from germline, CDR1 is LNHDA and CDR2 is SQIVND (reference sequence). This CDR3 has 14 amino acids. V gave up 1 base and J gave up 6 bases, with 13 bases separating them. The CDR3 DNA sequence: TGTGCCAGTAGTATAGGGCACCCTGGGAGCGAGCAGTACGTC. Translating it yields CASSIGHPGSEQYV.

The V call is TRBV19, the J call TRBJ2-1, with D possibly being TRBD1 (5 bases). This CDR3 has 12 residues. CDR1 is LNHDA and CDR2 is SQIVND in the germline V gene (reference sequence). Trimming removed 6 bases at V and 8 bases at J, with 11 bases between. The CDR3 sequence: CASSPRVYEQFF. The DNA for the CDR3 is TGTGCCAGTAGCCCCAGGGTCTATGAGCAGTTCTTC.

The chain has TRBV4-2 and TRBJ1-1; 10 nucleotides line up with TRBD1. Germline-derived CDR1 and CDR2 are LGHNA and YNFKEQ. V was clipped by 2 bases and J by 3 bases; unmatched bases: 15. The CDR3 has 19 residues. CDR3 nucleotide sequence: TGTGCCAGCAGCCAAAACTCTGGACAGGGGGGTCATAGAGACACTGAAGCTTTCTTT. Translation: CASSQNSGQGGHRDTEAFF.

The chain couples TRBV2 to TRBJ2-3; 9 bases are shared with TRBD2. This CDR3 contains 13 residues. Trimming removed 8 bases from V and 2 bases from J; junction bases left unmatched: 2. The germline V gene has CDR1 SNHLY and CDR2 FYNNEI. Written as DNA, the CDR3 is TGTGCCAGCGCTAGCGGGATCACAGATACGCAGTATTTT. This codes for CASASGITDTQYF.

For the CDR3, the DNA is TGTGCCTGGAAAGAGGAGGGGTCAATCGGAGAGACCCAGTACTTC. Protein product: CAWKEEGSIGETQYF. The J gene is TRBJ2-5, the V gene TRBV30; tentatively, D is TRBD2 (6 bases). This CDR3 has 15 amino acids. Trimming pared 4 bases from V and 4 bases from J, leaving 19 bases between. From germline, CDR1 is GTSNPN and CDR2 SVGIG (reference sequence).

This clone was observed a few times. The chain combines TRBV5-4 with TRBJ2-2; tentative D call: TRBD2 (5 bases). Germline assignment: CDR1 SGHNT and CDR2 YYREEE (reference sequence). With 3 bases removed from V and 4 bases from J, the gap between germline ends came to 10 bases. The CDR3 contains 14 residues. CDR3 region: CASSSGLGTGELFF. DNA for the CDR3: TGTGCCAGCAGCTCCGGACTGGGCACCGGGGAGCTGTTTTTT.

This chain joins TRBV19 and TRBJ2-4; 11 bases line up with TRBD1. The CDR3 sequence is 13 residues long. Germline V gene sequence: CDR1 LNHDA, CDR2 SQIVND (reference sequence). V shed 7 bases and J 9 bases; nucleotides not matched to a gene: 5. CDR3 loop: CASTTGQGVIQYF. For the CDR3, the DNA is TGTGCCAGTACCACGGGACAGGGGGTCATTCAGTACTTC.

This sequence joins TRBV2 and TRBJ1-6, with 11 bases aligning to TRBD1. Germline V gene lookup returns CDR1 SNHLY and CDR2 FYNNEI. The junction had 7 bases not matched to a gene; V was cut back by 7 bases and J by 8 bases. This CDR3 region has 15 residues. CDR3 region: CASTSRDRGDSPLHF. DNA of the CDR3: TGTGCCAGCACTTCGCGGGACAGGGGGGATTCACCCCTCCACTTT.

The chain uses TRBV2 and TRBJ1-2; a weak D match, TRBD1 (6 bases). V was cut by 7 bases and J by 7 bases, with 10 bases left in between. The CDR3 is made up of 11 amino acids. From germline, CDR1 is SNHLY and CDR2 FYNNEI. The CDR3 nucleotides are TGTGCCAGCATACAGGGCGCTGGCTACACCTTC. This sequence encodes CASIQGAGYTF.

The J gene is TRBJ2-2, the V gene TRBV5-6; 13 positions match TRBD2. The CDR3 is 16 amino acids. Germline V gene data show CDR1 as SGHDT and CDR2 as YYEEEE. The junction had 5 bases not matched to a gene; V was cut back by 4 bases and J by 5 bases. For the CDR3, the DNA is TGTGCCAGCAGCCGGACTAGCGGGAGTTTGACCGGGGAGCTGTTTTTT. Translated, it gives CASSRTSGSLTGELFF.

This chain links TRBV7-9 with TRBJ2-3; D unresolved. CDR1 SEHNR and CDR2 FQNEAQ come from the germline V gene (reference sequence). This CDR3 comprises 15 residues. V was cut by 0 bases and J by 0 bases, with 7 bases left in between. CDR3 amino acids: CASSLASSSTDTQYF. The DNA for the CDR3 is TGTGCCAGCAGCTTAGCTTCTTCGAGCACAGATACGCAGTATTTT. Full variable domain (remainder filled in from reference TRBV7-9 and TRBJ2-3): DTGVSQNPRHKITKRGQNVTFRCDPISEHNRLYWYRQTLGQGPEFLTYFQNEAQLEKSRLLSDRFSAERPKGSFSTLEIQRTEQGDSAMYLCASSLASSSTDTQYFGPGTRLTVL.

This clone was picked up a small number of times. The chain has TRBV7-2 and TRBJ2-1; 8 bases map to TRBD2. Looked up from germline, CDR1 is SGHTA and CDR2 is FQGNSA. The CDR3 is made up of 13 amino acids. V lost 5 bases to trimming and J lost 9 bases; unmatched junction nucleotides: 6. CDR3 loop: CASSPGTSSEQFF. The CDR3 nucleotides are TGTGCCAGCAGCCCTGGGACTAGTTCTGAGCAGTTCTTC. Full variable domain (missing parts from reference TRBV7-2 and TRBJ2-1): GAGVSQSPSNKVTEKGKDVELRCDPISGHTALYWYRQSLGQGLEFLIYFQGNSAPDKSGLPSDRFSAERTGGSVSTLTIQRTQQEDSAVYLCASSPGTSSEQFFGPGTRLTVL.